Below are 21 T cell receptor beta chains sequenced from a single sample in a study of cytomegalovirus exposure and HLA in healthy donors. The PCR employed 60 Vbeta primers together with 13 Jbeta primers. This table comes from immunoSEQ multiplex PCR, and its TCRdb copy is limited to in-frame clones, with some not included. The sample lists roughly 200,000 clones, approximately 86% occurring once. The specimen was PBMCs. The receptors were sampled from a woman aged 25 to 39 in good health and CMV-seronegative.

The CDR3 region has the DNA TGCGCCAGCAGCCAAGAGGGACTAGCGGGTACTACAATGAAGCAGTTCTTC. Amino acids: CASSQEGLAGTTMKQFF. V is TRBV4-1 and J is TRBJ2-1; 12 bases match TRBD2. CDR3 length: 17 residues. V was pared by 0 bases and J by 11 bases, with 11 bases of the junction left unmatched. The germline V gene has CDR1 MGHRA and CDR2 YSYEKL.

This sequence joins TRBV11-3 and TRBJ2-1, with D possibly matching TRBD2 (5 bases). The CDR3 sequence is 12 residues long. V lost 5 bases and J lost 15, with 17 bases in between. Per germline, CDR1 SGHNT and CDR2 YENEEA. The DNA for the CDR3 is TGTGCCAGCAGCCCGGGATTCCCCCCAGCGTTCTTC. Its protein product is CASSPGFPPAFF.

V gene TRBV6-1 combines with J gene TRBJ2-3; tentatively, D is TRBD1 (5 bases). Per germline, CDR1 MNHNS and CDR2 SASEGT. V gave up 4 bases and J gave up 0 bases, with 8 bases separating them. The CDR3 has 14 amino acids. The CDR3 region is CASSATESTDTQYF. CDR3 DNA: TGTGCCAGCAGTGCGACAGAGAGCACAGATACGCAGTATTTT.

The genes are TRBV5-8 and TRBJ1-3, with D tentatively TRBD1 (6 bases). V was clipped by 5 bases and J by 2 bases, with 11 bases between them. The CDR3 totals 14 residues. Germline CDR1 reads SGHTS; CDR2 reads YDEGEE. CDR3 sequence reads: CASSTQGAGNTIYF. The DNA for the CDR3 is TGTGCCAGCAGTACACAGGGAGCTGGAAACACCATATATTTT.

This clone has a single count. The rearrangement joins TRBV19 to TRBJ2-3; 11 bases align to TRBD1. With 4 bases clipped from V and 0 bases from J, the junction kept 24 bases outside the gene matches. CDR3 length: 23 amino acids. Germline lookup yields CDR1 LNHDA and CDR2 SQIVND (reference sequence). The CDR3 nucleotides are TGTGCCAGTAGTACCGGGTTCCCGGAGACCGGGACAGGGGGATCTACTAGCACAGATACGCAGTATTTT. Amino acids: CASSTGFPETGTGGSTSTDTQYF.

V usage is TRBV2 and J usage is TRBJ1-5; 10 bases line up with TRBD1. Trimming removed 6 bases from V and 10 bases from J; junction bases left unmatched: 9. Germline assignment: CDR1 SNHLY and CDR2 FYNNEI. This CDR3 has 14 residues. The CDR3 DNA follows: TGTGCCAGCAGGGAAAGACAGGGGGCAGGACCCCAGCATTTT. Translation: CASRERQGAGPQHF. The full variable domain, with the rest looked up from reference TRBV2 and TRBJ1-5, is EPEVTQTPSHQVTQMGQEVILRCVPISNHLYFYWYRQILGQKVEFLVSFYNNEISEKSEIFDDQFSVERPDGSNFTLKIRSTKLEDSAMYFCASRERQGAGPQHFGDGTRLSIL.

This clone was observed once. This chain joins TRBV10-3 and TRBJ2-7, with a possible D match to TRBD1 (6 bases). The V gene lost 6 bases and the J gene lost 2 bases, with 14 bases spanning the gap. Germline CDR1 reads ENHRY; CDR2 reads SYGVKD. The CDR3 extends over 14 amino acids. The DNA of the CDR3 is TGTGCCATCAGGGACAGTTCGGGTCCCTACGAGCAGTACTTC. Its protein is CAIRDSSGPYEQYF.

The chain joins TRBV5-1 to TRBJ2-2; the D gene is possibly TRBD2 (6 bases). CDR1 and CDR2 from the germline V gene are SGHRS and YFSETQ. The CDR3 is 15 amino acids. With 1 base removed from V and 4 bases from J, the gap between germline ends came to 11 bases. The CDR3 region has the DNA TGCGCCAGCAGCTTGTACGGGGAGGTCACCGGGGAGCTGTTTTTT. Its protein is CASSLYGEVTGELFF. Full variable domain (rest looked up from reference TRBV5-1 and TRBJ2-2): KAGVTQTPRYLIKTRGQQVTLSCSPISGHRSVSWYQQTPGQGLQFLFEYFSETQRNKGNFPGRFSGRQFSNSRSEMNVSTLELGDSALYLCASSLYGEVTGELFFGEGSRLTVL.

The rearrangement joins TRBV4-2 to TRBJ1-2; maybe TRBD1 (6 bases). The CDR3 has 18 amino acids. Germline CDR1 and CDR2: LGHNA and YNFKEQ. With 4 bases removed from V and 2 bases from J, the gap between germline ends came to 23 bases. In DNA form, the CDR3 reads TGTGCCAGCAGCCCGAGTAACGTCGGCGGGGGGGGCAACTATGGCTACACCTTC. It translates to CASSPSNVGGGGNYGYTF.

This chain joins TRBV5-5 and TRBJ2-1, with TRBD2 matching over 15 bases. CDR1 SGHKS and CDR2 YYEKEE come from the germline V gene (reference sequence). The CDR3 is made up of 16 amino acids. V shed 4 bases and J 7 bases; nucleotides not matched to a gene: 6. This chain's CDR3 is CASSPRGTSGGNEQFF. The DNA for the CDR3 is TGTGCCAGCAGCCCCAGGGGGACTAGCGGGGGGAATGAGCAGTTCTTC.

The chain joins TRBV12-5 to TRBJ2-7; a weak D match, TRBD2 (5 bases). Germline V gene lookup returns CDR1 LGHNT and CDR2 FRNRAP. V was clipped by 0 bases and J by 3 bases, with 15 bases between them. CDR3 size: 16 residues. Here the CDR3 DNA reads TGTGCTAGTGGTTTGGTACGATGGGAGACCCTCTACGAGCAGTACTTC. Translating it yields CASGLVRWETLYEQYF.

This chain uses TRBV7-9 with TRBJ2-2; TRBD1 is a possible D gene (7 bases). Trimming took off 7 bases at V and 5 bases at J, with 11 bases between the two ends. The germline gives CDR1 SEHNR, CDR2 FQNEAQ (reference sequence). This CDR3 comprises 13 residues. CDR3 sequence (DNA): TGTGCCAGCACTCAGGGGGGTACCGGGGAGCTGTTTTTT. As protein: CASTQGGTGELFF. The full variable domain, completed using reference TRBV7-9 and TRBJ2-2, is DTGVSQNPRHKITKRGQNVTFRCDPISEHNRLYWYRQTLGQGPEFLTYFQNEAQLEKSRLLSDRFSAERPKGSFSTLEIQRTEQGDSAMYLCASTQGGTGELFFGEGSRLTVL.

The chain couples TRBV6-1 to TRBJ1-1, with TRBD1 identical over 9 bases. Germline values: CDR1 MNHNS, CDR2 SASEGT. The CDR3 runs 14 residues. J gave up 8 bases and V 7 bases, and 11 bases lay outside the gene matches. For the CDR3, the DNA is TGTGCCAGCACTGGGAGGACAGGGGTCACAGAAGCTTTCTTT. It yields the protein CASTGRTGVTEAFF.

V is TRBV7-8 and J is TRBJ2-7, with 7 positions matching TRBD2. This CDR3 is 13 amino acids long. CDR1 SGHVS and CDR2 FQNEAQ come from the germline V gene. The V segment lost 5 bases and the J segment 5 bases; nucleotides outside the gene matches: 6. This chain's CDR3 is CASSPWGGDEQYF. CDR3 coding DNA: TGTGCCAGCAGCCCCTGGGGGGGAGACGAGCAGTACTTC.

The CDR3 nucleotides are TGTGCCAGCAGTGTCTACGGGGATGGCTACACCTTC. The encoded protein is CASSVYGDGYTF. The rearrangement joins TRBV2 to TRBJ1-2, with D unclear. Germline V gives CDR1 SNHLY, CDR2 FYNNEI. V lost 4 bases, J lost 6 bases, and 9 bases lay in between. The CDR3 has 12 residues.

V and J are TRBV4-1 and TRBJ1-2; 9 bases line up with TRBD1. The junction had 7 bases not matched to a gene; V was cut back by 4 bases and J by 7 bases. The CDR3 length is 14 residues. Germline CDR1 is MGHRA and CDR2 is YSYEKL. The CDR3, as DNA: TGCGCCAGCAGCCGCATTACAGGGGGCGGTGGCTACACCTTC. Its protein is CASSRITGGGGYTF.

J is TRBJ2-5 and V is TRBV9; TRBD1 matches at 9 bases. With 0 bases clipped from V and 2 bases from J, the junction kept 2 bases outside the gene matches. This CDR3 is 15 amino acids long. The germline V gene encodes CDR1 SGDLS and CDR2 YYNGEE. The CDR3 sequence is CASSVGTGVQETQYF. CDR3 nucleotide sequence: TGTGCCAGCAGCGTAGGGACAGGGGTACAAGAGACCCAGTACTTC.

The rearrangement uses TRBV2 and TRBJ2-7, with 8 bases aligning to TRBD2. V gave up 3 bases and J gave up 3 bases; unmatched junction bases: 4. The germline V gene has CDR1 SNHLY and CDR2 FYNNEI. The CDR3 is 14 residues long. The CDR3 region has the DNA TGTGCCAGCAGTGATCCGGGACTAGTCTACGAGCAGTACTTC. Residues: CASSDPGLVYEQYF.

This clone was seen once. V and J are TRBV7-2 and TRBJ1-2, with D unclear. Germline-derived CDR1 and CDR2 are SGHTA and FQGNSA. Deletions cut 6 bases from V and 5 bases from J, with 7 bases between. This CDR3 contains 11 residues. In DNA, the CDR3 is TGTGCCAGCAGTAATGAGTATGGCTACACCTTC. Protein sequence: CASSNEYGYTF. The variable domain in full, completed from reference TRBV7-2 and TRBJ1-2, reads GAGVSQSPSNKVTEKGKDVELRCDPISGHTALYWYRQSLGQGLEFLIYFQGNSAPDKSGLPSDRFSAERTGGSVSTLTIQRTQQEDSAVYLCASSNEYGYTFGSGTRLTVV.

V gene TRBV7-6 combines with J gene TRBJ1-2, with D tentatively TRBD1 (5 bases). The CDR3 totals 18 residues. CDR1 SGHVS and CDR2 FNYEAQ come from the germline V gene. V was shortened by 6 bases and J by 3 bases, with 26 bases between the two germline ends. CDR3 nucleotides: TGTGCCAGCAGTCCCCTGCCGGGCAGGGAAAAATTGGACTATGGCTACACCTTC. As protein: CASSPLPGREKLDYGYTF.

J is TRBJ2-2 and V is TRBV5-1; 10 positions match TRBD1. The CDR3 totals 17 residues. The V gene's germline CDR1 is SGHRS and CDR2 YFSETQ. The junction had 7 bases not matched to a gene; V was cut back by 0 bases and J by 5 bases. CDR3 sequence: CASSLASGQGVTGELFF. The CDR3 DNA sequence: TGCGCCAGCAGCTTGGCCTCCGGACAGGGGGTAACCGGGGAGCTGTTTTTT.